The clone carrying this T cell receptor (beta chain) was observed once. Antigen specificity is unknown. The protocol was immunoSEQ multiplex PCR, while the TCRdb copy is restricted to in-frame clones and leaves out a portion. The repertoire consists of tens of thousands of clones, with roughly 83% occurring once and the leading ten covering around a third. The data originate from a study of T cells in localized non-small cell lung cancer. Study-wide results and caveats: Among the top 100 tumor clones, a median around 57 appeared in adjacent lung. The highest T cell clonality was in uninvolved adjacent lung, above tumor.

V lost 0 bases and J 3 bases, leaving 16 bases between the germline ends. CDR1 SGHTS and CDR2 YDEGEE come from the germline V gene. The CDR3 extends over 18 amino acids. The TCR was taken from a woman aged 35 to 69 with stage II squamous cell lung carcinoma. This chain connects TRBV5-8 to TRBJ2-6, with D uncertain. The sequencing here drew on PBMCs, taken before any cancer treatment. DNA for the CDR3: TGTGCCAGCAGCTTGGATCGGGTCCTGACCTTTGGGGCCAACGTCCTGACTTTC. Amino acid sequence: CASSLDRVLTFGANVLTF.